This T cell receptor beta chain was identified during a study of blood T cell repertoires in COVID-19. On the study more broadly: Samples representing acute and convalescent COVID-19 were sourced from the United States, Italy and Spain. Sample material is recorded as cDNA or gDNA derived from T cells, B-cell-depleted T cells, or PBMCs.

Authors' processing steps: By means of reference gene primer amplification, nucleated cell counts were estimated. TCRdb's table, derived via immunoSEQ multiplex PCR, lists solely in-frame clones and lacks some. D and trimming come from the DNA, and the V and J calls and clone size come from that table. Of under 250,000 clones listed, less than 90% are singletons. The TCR originated in a man aged 60 to 75 with acute or convalescent COVID-19. The sample comprised peripheral blood.

DNA for the CDR3: TGTGCCACCACCAGACCGGGACTAGCGGGAGCAGATACGCAGTATTTT. Translation gives CATTRPGLAGADTQYF. This chain joins TRBV27 and TRBJ2-3; 14 bases fit TRBD2. The CDR3 contains 16 residues. V was pared by 10 bases and J by 4 bases, with 10 bases of the junction left unmatched. Germline assignment: CDR1 MNHEY and CDR2 SMNVEV (reference sequence).